These 15 T cell receptor beta chains share one sample of origin, sequenced in a study of regulatory T cells in long-lasting Graves disease. Construction of the TCR beta libraries employed iRepertoire HTBI primers in conjunction with Arm-PCR of CDR3 regions. TCRdb used MiXCR to reprocess the multiplex PCR reads, holding one entry per CDR3 protein. The table lists about 470,000 distinct CDR3 sequences, around 21% of them singletons. Time point described: persistent/refractory GD, antithyroid drugs over 5 years with positive TRAb. Isolated PBMC RNA provided the starting material for the TCR library. The sequencing used peripheral blood mononuclear cells (PBMCs), collected when the disease was refractory, from a patient treated with antithyroid drugs. Every receptor here comes from a female donor with Graves disease.

The chain combines TRBV20-1 with TRBJ2-3; 9 nucleotides align to TRBD2. Germline V gene data show CDR1 as DFQATT and CDR2 as SNEGSKA (reference sequence). Trimming cost V 4 bases and J 2 bases; bases outside gene matches: 1. The CDR3 length is 13 residues. The DNA of the CDR3 is TGCAGTGCTACTAGCGGGGACACAGATACGCAGTATTTT. Its translation is CSATSGDTDTQYF.

This clonotype appeared a single time. The chain couples TRBV10-1 to TRBJ1-5; TRBD1 is a possible D gene (6 bases). The CDR3 runs 18 residues. The V and J ends lost 4 bases and 10 bases respectively, with 29 bases between them. CDR1 and CDR2 from the germline V gene are WNHNN and SYGVQD (reference sequence). The CDR3 bases are TGCGCCAGCAGTGGGACGGGAATGGACAGTCCAAGGGGCATACCCCAGCATTTT. This sequence encodes CASSGTGMDSPRGIPQHF.

J is TRBJ2-4 and V is TRBV6-1; 8 bases fit TRBD2. Germline CDR1 reads MNHNS; CDR2 reads SASEGT. The CDR3 has 17 residues. Losses at the gene ends were 6 bases for V and 8 bases for J; bases not matched to a gene: 18. CDR3: CASSPPGLAPKVDIQYF. CDR3 in DNA: TGTGCCAGCAGCCCCCCCGGACTAGCTCCTAAGGTGGACATTCAGTACTTC.

The J gene is TRBJ1-4, the V gene TRBV10-2, with TRBD1 as a possible D gene (5 bases). Germline V gene lookup returns CDR1 WSHSY and CDR2 SAAADI. V lost 5 bases, J lost 3 bases, and 10 bases lay in between. The CDR3 runs to 14 residues. The CDR3 loop reads CASSTGTPNEKLFF. The CDR3 nucleotides read TGCGCCAGCAGTACCGGGACGCCTAATGAAAAACTGTTTTTT.

The chain is built from TRBV4-2 and TRBJ1-3; D unresolved. Trimming left V 0 bases short and J 0 bases short, with 9 bases between. The CDR3 has 16 amino acids. CDR1 LGHNA and CDR2 YNFKEQ come from the germline V gene. The CDR3 region is CASSQDQVISGNTIYF. The CDR3 nucleotides read TGTGCCAGCAGCCAAGATCAGGTTATCTCTGGAAACACCATATATTTT.

This clonotype has a count of ten or more. The chain employs TRBV7-2 and TRBJ2-5, with 9 bases that match TRBD1. CDR3 size: 16 residues. V trimming: 0 bases; J trimming: 2 bases; junction bases outside the gene matches: 4. Germline CDR1 and CDR2: SGHTA and FQGNSA. The CDR3 DNA follows: TGTGCCAGCAGCTTAGCGGGGACAGGGATTCAAGAGACCCAGTACTTC. This sequence encodes CASSLAGTGIQETQYF.

The chain couples TRBV6-5 to TRBJ2-7; 10 nucleotides match TRBD2. The CDR3 covers 15 residues. V gave up 4 bases and J gave up 3 bases; unmatched junction bases: 6. Germline-derived CDR1 and CDR2 are MNHEY and SVGAGI. CDR3 amino acids: CASSLSSGSLYEQYF. The DNA for the CDR3 is TGTGCCAGCAGTTTATCTAGCGGGAGTCTCTACGAGCAGTACTTC.

There are many counts of this clonotype. V gene TRBV28 combines with J gene TRBJ1-2, with D perhaps TRBD1 (5 bases). V was cut by 6 bases and J by 8 bases, with 25 bases left in between. The CDR3 totals 16 residues. In germline, CDR1 is MDHEN, CDR2 SYDVKM. The CDR3 DNA reads TGTGCCAGCAGCGAAGAGGGCCGGGCAGGGCAGGGCGGCTACACCTTC. Translating it yields CASSEEGRAGQGGYTF.

This clonotype was seen ten or more times. This sequence joins TRBV6-1 and TRBJ2-2, with 8 bases lining up with TRBD1. With V trimmed by 3 bases and J by 6 bases, 9 bases remained unmatched. Germline values: CDR1 MNHNS, CDR2 SASEGT. This CDR3 contains 16 residues. CDR3 coding DNA: TGTGCCAGCAGTGATTGGACAGGGTTGAGTGCCGGGGAGCTGTTTTTT. Its translation is CASSDWTGLSAGELFF.

In this sample, this clonotype turned up many times. The chain joins TRBV5-1 to TRBJ1-2; possible D gene TRBD1, 5 bases. The ends were cut back, 6 bases at V and 6 bases at J, with 15 bases in the middle. The CDR3 loop spans 13 amino acids. The germline V gene encodes CDR1 SGHRS and CDR2 YFSETQ. The CDR3: CASTGAGEDGYTF. CDR3 DNA: TGCGCCAGCACCGGAGCGGGGGAGGATGGCTACACCTTC. Looking up the rest from reference TRBV5-1 and TRBJ1-2 gives the full variable domain: KAGVTQTPRYLIKTRGQQVTLSCSPISGHRSVSWYQQTPGQGLQFLFEYFSETQRNKGNFPGRFSGRQFSNSRSEMNVSTLELGDSALYLCASTGAGEDGYTFGSGTRLTVV.

V gene TRBV7-2 combines with J gene TRBJ1-4; D is unclear. The V end lost 1 base, the J end lost 0 bases, and 12 bases lay between the germline ends. CDR1 is SGHTA and CDR2 is FQGNSA in the germline V gene. The CDR3 is made up of 17 amino acids. The CDR3 DNA follows: TGTGCCAGCAGCTTAGTGGTCCGGGATGCAACTAATGAAAAACTGTTTTTT. It yields the protein CASSLVVRDATNEKLFF.

The rearrangement joins TRBV6-1 to TRBJ2-2; 15 bases line up with TRBD2. In germline, CDR1 is MNHNS, CDR2 SASEGT. This CDR3 contains 16 residues. The trim removed 6 bases at V and 7 bases at J, leaving 6 bases unmatched. CDR3 in DNA: TGTGCCAGCAGCCCCGAGGGACTAGCGGGAGGCGGGGAGCTGTTTTTT. Translated, it gives CASSPEGLAGGGELFF.

The table lists this clonotype with many counts. The rearrangement links TRBV4-1 to TRBJ1-5; D is unresolved. Germline assignment: CDR1 MGHRA and CDR2 YSYEKL. This CDR3 is built from 14 residues. Trimming stripped 0 bases from V and 3 bases from J, with 6 bases between. As DNA, the CDR3 is TGCGCCAGCAGCCAAGAAGGCGACAATCAGCCCCAGCATTTT. It yields the protein CASSQEGDNQPQHF.

Details on this clonotype: Given a much more abundant clone one base away, this may be a read error. The chain uses TRBV28 and TRBJ1-2; 11 nucleotides match TRBD1. V lost 6 bases and J lost 4; bases outside the gene matches: 7. The CDR3 runs to 15 residues. Germline CDR1 MDHEN, CDR2 SYDVKM. Here the CDR3 DNA reads TGTGCCAGCAGATCCGGACAGGGGGCGAGCTATGGCTACACCTTC. Translation gives CASRSGQGASYGYTF.

The V gene is TRBV15, the J gene TRBJ2-2, with 9 bases aligning to TRBD1. The CDR3 covers 13 residues. Germline CDR1 and CDR2: LNHNV and YYDKDF (reference sequence). The ends lost 9 bases at V and 5 bases at J; junction bases unmatched: 4. The CDR3 protein is CATGTGRTGELFF. CDR3 bases: TGTGCCACTGGGACAGGGAGGACCGGGGAGCTGTTTTTT. Full variable domain (rest looked up from reference TRBV15 and TRBJ2-2): DAMVIQNPRYQVTQFGKPVTLSCSQTLNHNVMYWYQQKSSQAPKLLFHYYDKDFNNEADTPDNFQSRRPNTSFCFLDIRSPGLGDTAMYLCATGTGRTGELFFGEGSRLTVL.